A selection of T cell receptor beta chains follows, all from one sample in a study of cytomegalovirus exposure and HLA in healthy donors. Assay used: immunoSEQ multiplex PCR; TCRdb lists only in-frame clones, some missing. The profile shows roughly 120,000 clones, 67% of them singletons. The sequencing sample was made of PBMCs. These receptors all stem from a man younger than 35 in good health and CMV-seropositive. The CDR3 runs from the conserved cysteine through the conserved F or W. A D gene is named only where the DNA matches it firmly. Not every row has a clone size; where given, it reads once, few, many or a size class.

TRBJ2-3 | TRBV11-2 | . | . | TGTGCCAGCAGCCTGAGGAGCGAAGGGCAGTATTTT | CASSLRSEGQYF
TRBJ2-2 | TRBV2 | TRBD1 | . | TGTGCCAGCAGCGAAACCGGGACAGGGCAACTGGGGGCCGGGGAGCTGTTTTTT | CASSETGTGQLGAGELFF
TRBJ2-1 | TRBV11-2 | . | . | TGTGCCAGCAGCTTATTCCGCGGTGGGCAGTTCTTC | CASSLFRGGQFF
TRBJ2-1 | TRBV6-5 | . | few | TGTGCCAGCAGCCCCACCGTGAGCTCCTACAATGAGCAGTTCTTC | CASSPTVSSYNEQFF
TRBJ2-3 | TRBV4-1 | TRBD2 | . | TGCGCCAGCAGCCAAGATGGGGGGACTAGCCCTACGCAGTATTTT | CASSQDGGTSPTQYF
TRBJ2-6 | TRBV2 | . | . | TGTGCCAGTAACGAGGGGAGGCTCGGGGCCAACGTCCTGACTTTC | CASNEGRLGANVLTF
TRBJ1-2 | TRBV4-2 | TRBD1 | . | TGTGCCAGCAGCCAAGGGGGACAGGGAAGCGGCTACACCTTC | CASSQGGQGSGYTF
TRBJ2-2 | TRBV5-1 | . | . | TGCGCCAGCAGCTTGGCCAGAGGCGGGGAGCTGTTTTTT | CASSLARGGELFF
TRBJ2-7 | TRBV11-3 | . | . | TGTGCCAGCAGCTCTCGGACTGCCTACGAGCAGTACTTC | CASSSRTAYEQYF
TRBJ2-5 | TRBV6-1 | . | . | TGTGCCAGCAGTGTACAGGTCCAAGAGACCCAGTACTTC | CASSVQVQETQYF
TRBJ1-1 | TRBV5-4 | . | . | TGTGCCAGCAGCTTGAGGAGCACTGAAGCTTTCTTT | CASSLRSTEAFF
TRBJ2-2 | TRBV5-6 | . | few | TGTGCCAGCAGCTTCCAGCACAACTATCCCGGGGAGCTGTTTTTT | CASSFQHNYPGELFF
TRBJ2-7 | TRBV2 | TRBD1 | . | TGTGCCAGCGGACAGGGGGGGACATACTACGAGCAGTACTTC | CASGQGGTYYEQYF
TRBJ2-1 | TRBV5-6 | . | . | TGTGCCAGCAGCCTCTTAAGCGGACAGCCAGTACAGTTCTTC | CASSLLSGQPVQFF
TRBJ1-2 | TRBV7-9 | TRBD1 | . | TGTGCCAGCAGCTTAGCTCGGACAGGGGCGGGCGGCTACACCTTC | CASSLARTGAGGYTF
TRBJ1-5 | TRBV28 | . | . | TGTGCCAGCGGAGGGGCCAATCAGCCCCAGCATTTT | CASGGANQPQHF
TRBJ1-2 | TRBV5-4 | . | once | TGTGCCAGCAGCTTGGCCTCGGTTAATGGCTACACCTTC | CASSLASVNGYTF
TRBJ2-2 | TRBV19 | . | . | TGTGCCAGTAGTATAGATCTATTCGGGACCGGGGAGCTGTTTTTT | CASSIDLFGTGELFF
TRBJ1-4 | TRBV5-1 | TRBD1 | few | TGCGCCAGCAGCTTGGCATCAGGGGGGAATGAAAAACTGTTTTTT | CASSLASGGNEKLFF
TRBJ2-7 | TRBV6-5 | TRBD1 | once | TGTGCCAGCAGTTACTCGCCTCAGGGGGCAACCTACGAGCAGTACTTC | CASSYSPQGATYEQYF
TRBJ1-1 | TRBV7-9 | TRBD1 | . | TGTGCCAGCAGCTTAGTGGGACAGGTTGAAGCTTTCTTT | CASSLVGQVEAFF
TRBJ2-1 | TRBV15 | TRBD2 | . | TGTGCCACCAGCTCATCAAGCGGGGGGTCCTACAATGAGCAGTTCTTC | CATSSSSGGSYNEQFF
TRBJ2-7 | TRBV13 | TRBD2 | . | TGTGCCAGCACCAAGGGGGAGCGGGGGATACCCTACGAGCAGTACTTC | CASTKGERGIPYEQYF
TRBJ2-5 | TRBV30 | TRBD1 | . | TGTGCCCTTACAGGGGGCATCGGGGAGCAGTACTTC | CALTGGIGEQYF
TRBJ2-5 | TRBV28 | . | few | TGTGCCAGCAGTTTATCTGCAGAAGAAGAGACCCAGTACTTC | CASSLSAEEETQYF
TRBJ1-4 | TRBV5-6 | . | . | TGTGCCAGCAGAACCACAGGTCCTTATAATGAAAAACTGTTTTTT | CASRTTGPYNEKLFF
TRBJ2-3 | TRBV5-4 | . | . | TGTGCCAGCAGTCCAGGGCAAGATACGCAGTATTTT | CASSPGQDTQYF
TRBJ1-1 | TRBV2 | . | few | TGTGCCAGCATTAAGACCCGGGGCACTGAAGCTTTCTTT | CASIKTRGTEAFF
TRBJ2-3 | TRBV5-1 | TRBD2 | . | TGCGCCAGCAGCCCTTTGACTAGCGGGGGGGAAGATACGCAGTATTTT | CASSPLTSGGEDTQYF
TRBJ1-3 | TRBV4-1 | TRBD1 | . | TGCGCCAGCAGCCAAGAGGGACAGCTTGGAAACACCATATATTTT | CASSQEGQLGNTIYF
TRBJ1-6 | TRBV2 | . | . | TGTGCCAGCATTCGCGAGGCAGGGTCGAATTCACCCCTCCACTTT | CASIREAGSNSPLHF
TRBJ2-3 | TRBV11-3 | TRBD2 | . | TGTGCCAGCACCAGTCTAGCGGGGCAAGATACGCAGTATTTT | CASTSLAGQDTQYF
TRBJ2-7 | TRBV11-2 | TRBD2 | . | TGTGCCAGCAGCCTAATAGCGGGGGAATTCATGGGGCAGTACTTC | CASSLIAGEFMGQYF